A selection of T cell receptor beta chains follows, all from one sample in a study of T cells after yellow fever vaccination. TCRdb fed the 5' RACE reads into MiXCR, producing one record per CDR3 protein. The sample includes around 590,000 distinct CDR3 sequences, 9% to 15% of them seen just once. This material consisted of PBMCs, taken on the day of the yellow fever booster vaccination. These receptors were taken from a man aged 25-45 years who received the YFV17D yellow fever vaccine. Both conserved end residues are part of each CDR3. D genes are given only for firm matches. Size is omitted from some rows. Given values are once, few, many or a class for expanded clones.

d_call: TRBD1; v_call: TRBV29-1; j_call: TRBJ1-1; cdr3_length: 11; clone_size: .; cdr3_nt: TGCAGCGTGAACAGGGGCACTGAAGCTTTCTTT; cdr3_aa: CSVNRGTEAFF
d_call: TRBD1; v_call: TRBV20-1; j_call: TRBJ1-1; cdr3_length: 13; clone_size: few; cdr3_nt: TGCAGTGCTAAAACAGGGGGAGCGCCTGAAGCTTTCTTT; cdr3_aa: CSAKTGGAPEAFF
d_call: TRBD1; v_call: TRBV19; j_call: TRBJ2-1; cdr3_length: 15; clone_size: few; cdr3_nt: TGTGCCAGTAGTTCCACAGGGGTATTCGACAATGAGCAGTTCTTC; cdr3_aa: CASSSTGVFDNEQFF
d_call: TRBD2; v_call: TRBV28; j_call: TRBJ2-1; cdr3_length: 15; clone_size: .; cdr3_nt: TGTGCCAGCAGTTTGCTAGCGGGAGGGAAAACTGAGCAGTTCTTC; cdr3_aa: CASSLLAGGKTEQFF
d_call: .; v_call: TRBV7-9; j_call: TRBJ2-7; cdr3_length: 13; clone_size: many; cdr3_nt: TGTGCCAGCAGTCAAGGCACGTACTACGAGCAGTACTTC; cdr3_aa: CASSQGTYYEQYF
d_call: TRBD1; v_call: TRBV6-1; j_call: TRBJ2-4; cdr3_length: 16; clone_size: few; cdr3_nt: TGTGCCAGCACGAAGAAGGGACAGGGGGGAAAAAACATTCAGTACTTC; cdr3_aa: CASTKKGQGGKNIQYF
d_call: .; v_call: TRBV28; j_call: TRBJ1-1; cdr3_length: 12; clone_size: few; cdr3_nt: TGTGCCAGCAGCCGCGGGGTACTTGGTGCTTTCTTT; cdr3_aa: CASSRGVLGAFF
d_call: .; v_call: TRBV28; j_call: TRBJ2-1; cdr3_length: 14; clone_size: few; cdr3_nt: TGTGCCAGCAGTTTTGGAGGGGGGATGAGAGAGCAGTTCTTC; cdr3_aa: CASSFGGGMREQFF
d_call: .; v_call: TRBV18; j_call: TRBJ2-7; cdr3_length: 13; clone_size: few; cdr3_nt: TGTGCCAGCTCACGGGGGACCACTAACGAGCAGTACTTC; cdr3_aa: CASSRGTTNEQYF
d_call: .; v_call: TRBV20-1; j_call: TRBJ1-1; cdr3_length: 13; clone_size: .; cdr3_nt: TGCAGTGCTAGGGCCCTCTTGAACACTGAAGCTTTCTTT; cdr3_aa: CSARALLNTEAFF
d_call: .; v_call: TRBV2; j_call: TRBJ1-5; cdr3_length: 14; clone_size: .; cdr3_nt: TGTGCCAGCAAATTGGGACACAGCAATCAGCCCCAGCATTTT; cdr3_aa: CASKLGHSNQPQHF
d_call: TRBD2; v_call: TRBV9; j_call: TRBJ2-5; cdr3_length: 15; clone_size: few; cdr3_nt: TGTGCCAGCAGCGCCTCTAGCGGGAGTTGGGAGACCCAGTACTTC; cdr3_aa: CASSASSGSWETQYF
d_call: TRBD2; v_call: TRBV4-3; j_call: TRBJ2-3; cdr3_length: 15; clone_size: .; cdr3_nt: TGCGCCAGCAGCCATACTGGCGGGAGAAGGAATACGCAGTATTTT; cdr3_aa: CASSHTGGRRNTQYF
d_call: .; v_call: TRBV5-1; j_call: TRBJ2-7; cdr3_length: 14; clone_size: .; cdr3_nt: TGCGCCAGCAGCGTCCGGGAATATTCCTACGAGCAGTACTTC; cdr3_aa: CASSVREYSYEQYF
d_call: .; v_call: TRBV29-1; j_call: TRBJ2-6; cdr3_length: 16; clone_size: .; cdr3_nt: TGCAGCGCTCAGGACAGCTTCCTCGGTGGGGCCAACGTCCTGACTTTC; cdr3_aa: CSAQDSFLGGANVLTF
d_call: TRBD2; v_call: TRBV7-9; j_call: TRBJ2-3; cdr3_length: 16; clone_size: .; cdr3_nt: TGTGCCAGCAGCCCAAGAGCGGGAGATGCCCCAGATACGCAGTATTTT; cdr3_aa: CASSPRAGDAPDTQYF
d_call: .; v_call: TRBV18; j_call: TRBJ2-7; cdr3_length: 15; clone_size: .; cdr3_nt: TGTGCCAGCTCACCCTCGGGTCGGACAGCTCCCGAGCAGTACTTC; cdr3_aa: CASSPSGRTAPEQYF